The source of this T cell receptor beta chain is a study of T cell changes during pregnancy in multiple sclerosis. Method: immunoSEQ multiplex PCR; TCRdb's copy keeps in-frame clones and lacks some. The table records roughly 100,000 clones, under 95% of them present only once. Germline V CDR1 and CDR2: MDHEN, SYDVKM. V gave up 6 bases and J gave up 0 bases, with 6 bases separating them. The CDR3 extends over 13 amino acids. The receptor was isolated from a female donor with multiple sclerosis, enrolled in a pregnancy study. Sample: peripheral blood, taken after pregnancy. V and J are TRBV28 and TRBJ1-5; D gene unclear. In nucleotides, the CDR3 is TGTGCCAGCAGCCGAGATAGCAATCAGCCCCAGCATTTT. It is translated as CASSRDSNQPQHF.